This T cell receptor (beta chain) was captured by sequencing in a study of shared clonotypes between healthy human individuals. The method was immunoSEQ multiplex PCR; TCRdb's version includes in-frame clones alone and lacks a portion of them. The sample consists of about 660,000 clones, 74% of them appearing once. V was shortened by 6 bases and J by 0 bases, with 12 bases between the two germline ends. The germline V gene encodes CDR1 MNHEY and CDR2 SVGAGI. This CDR3 contains 15 residues. This receptor was obtained from a woman aged 25 to 39 in good health. This chain uses TRBV6-5 with TRBJ2-1; D perhaps matches TRBD1 (6 bases). The material sequenced was memory CD4+ T cells sorted from blood. Noted subset: CD45RA-negative fraction. The CDR3 nucleotides read TGTGCCAGCAGCATCGACAGGAGCTCCTACAATGAGCAGTTCTTC. It translates to CASSIDRSSYNEQFF.